This entry features one T cell receptor beta chain sequence. Its specificity is not known. This record comes from a study of shared clonotypes between healthy human individuals. Only in-frame clones appear in the TCRdb table, and some are missing; sequencing was by immunoSEQ multiplex PCR. The sample lists 2 million or so clones, approximately 94% occurring once. Study-wide findings and caveats: The authors expected sequencing depth to affect clonotype sharing among donors. The rarefaction results pointed to incomplete sorted-subset sequencing despite large depth.

Naivety among CD8 cells was defined by CD45RO negativity and positive CCR7 selection, thereby excluding terminally differentiated effector memory CD45RA+ cells. Trimming cost V 0 bases and J 1 base; bases outside gene matches: 6. The CDR3 contains 16 residues. Germline lookup yields CDR1 LGHNA and CDR2 YSLEER. The source of this sequence is a man aged 18 to 29 in good health. The sequenced sample was naive CD8+ T cells sorted from blood. V usage is TRBV4-3 and J usage is TRBJ2-7; 7 bases match TRBD1. CDR3 DNA: TGCGCCAGCAGCCAAGATCCCGGGACAGTATCCTACGAGCAGTACTTC. Protein: CASSQDPGTVSYEQYF.